This is a list of T cell receptor beta chains from one sample in a study of cytomegalovirus exposure and HLA in healthy donors. Using immunoSEQ multiplex PCR, the repertoire was profiled, and TCRdb retains in-frame clones only, with some absent. The table has roughly 97,000 clones, 10% seen once. Sequenced sample: PBMCs. Receptors were obtained from a man aged 40-49 years in good health and CMV-seropositive. The CDR3 runs from the conserved cysteine through the conserved F or W. The D gene is left open where the match is weak. A clone size is listed for some rows: how often the clone was seen (once, few, many), or a class if it is expanded.

cdr3_aa cdr3_nt clone_size j_call d_call v_call
CASSFYDRFGPQHF TGTGCCAGCAGCTTCTACGACAGGTTCGGACCCCAGCATTTT few TRBJ1-5 - TRBV7-9
CASSLAEQGNEKLFF TGTGCCAGCAGCTTGGCCGAGCAGGGTAATGAAAAACTGTTTTTT few TRBJ1-4 - TRBV5-4
CASSLGGDTGELFF TGTGCCAGCAGCCTCGGGGGGGACACCGGGGAGCTGTTTTTT - TRBJ2-2 TRBD2 TRBV13
CASSHSRGGYEQYF TGCGCCAGCAGCCACTCTAGGGGGGGCTACGAGCAGTACTTC - TRBJ2-7 - TRBV5-1
CASSLTGPAKNIQYF TGTGCCAGTTCATTGACAGGCCCGGCCAAAAACATTCAGTACTTC - TRBJ2-4 - TRBV19
CAWSAWRTSGLIYEQYF TGTGCCTGGAGTGCGTGGAGGACTTCGGGGTTAATCTACGAGCAGTACTTC - TRBJ2-7 - TRBV30
CASSQDRLAGHNEQFF TGTGCCAGCAGCCAAGATCGGCTAGCGGGGCACAATGAGCAGTTCTTC few TRBJ2-1 TRBD2 TRBV14
CASSVGPGAGEETQYF TGTGCCAGCAGCGTAGGCCCCGGGGCGGGAGAAGAGACCCAGTACTTC - TRBJ2-5 TRBD2 TRBV9
CASSQDYRGKDTQYF TGCGCCAGCAGCCAAGATTACAGGGGAAAAGATACGCAGTATTTT few TRBJ2-3 TRBD1 TRBV4-3
CASSLLWRMSSYNEQFF TGTGCCAGCAGTTTATTGTGGCGGATGAGCTCCTACAATGAGCAGTTCTTC few TRBJ2-1 - TRBV27
CASSGGDGVYGYTF TGTGCCAGCAGCGGGGGGGACGGGGTCTATGGCTACACCTTC - TRBJ1-2 - TRBV9
CASGREGYNEQFF TGTGCCAGCGGACGGGAGGGCTACAATGAGCAGTTCTTC few TRBJ2-1 TRBD2 TRBV27
CASSQEPGSGNQPQHF TGTGCAAGCAGCCAAGAACCAGGGTCGGGCAATCAGCCCCAGCATTTT - TRBJ1-5 - TRBV4-2
CASSPRARETQYF TGTGCCAGCAGTCCGCGGGCCCGGGAGACCCAGTACTTC once TRBJ2-5 - TRBV7-2